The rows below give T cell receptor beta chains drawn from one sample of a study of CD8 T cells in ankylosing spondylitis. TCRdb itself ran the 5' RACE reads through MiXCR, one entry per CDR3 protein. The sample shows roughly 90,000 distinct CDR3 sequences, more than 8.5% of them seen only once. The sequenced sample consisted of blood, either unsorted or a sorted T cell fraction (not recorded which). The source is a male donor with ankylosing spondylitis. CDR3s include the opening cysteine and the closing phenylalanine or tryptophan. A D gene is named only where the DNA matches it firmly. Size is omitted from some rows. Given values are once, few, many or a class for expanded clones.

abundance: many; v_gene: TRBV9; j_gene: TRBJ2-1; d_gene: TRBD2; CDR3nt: TGTGCCAGCAGCCCCGGGACTAACTACAATGAGCAGTTCTTC; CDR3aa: CASSPGTNYNEQFF
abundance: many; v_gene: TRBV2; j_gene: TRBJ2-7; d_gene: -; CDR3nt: TGTGCCAGCAGTGAAGTTCTGGGCGAGCAGTACTTC; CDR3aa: CASSEVLGEQYF
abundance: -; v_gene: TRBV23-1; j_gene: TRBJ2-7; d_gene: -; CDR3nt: TGCGCCAGCAGTCATTTCGGGGACCCCTACGAGCAGTACTTC; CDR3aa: CASSHFGDPYEQYF
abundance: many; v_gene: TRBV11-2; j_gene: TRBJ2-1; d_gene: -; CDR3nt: TGTGCCAGCAGCTTAGAGCGCCATGAGCAGTTCTTC; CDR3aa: CASSLERHEQFF
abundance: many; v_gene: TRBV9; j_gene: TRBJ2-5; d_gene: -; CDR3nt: TGTGCCAGCAGCGGGGGGCAGGTTGGGGGAGAGACCCAGTACTTC; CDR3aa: CASSGGQVGGETQYF
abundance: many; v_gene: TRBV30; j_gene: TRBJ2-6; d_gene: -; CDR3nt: TGTGCCTGGGGTACAGGGTTTGGGGCCAACGTCCTGACTTTC; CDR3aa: CAWGTGFGANVLTF
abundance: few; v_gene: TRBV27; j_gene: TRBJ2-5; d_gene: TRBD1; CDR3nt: TGTGCCAGCAGTTTGACAGGGGTGAACCCTTTCTTCGAGACCCAGTACTTC; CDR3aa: CASSLTGVNPFFETQYF
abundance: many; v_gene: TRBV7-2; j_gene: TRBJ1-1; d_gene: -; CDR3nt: TGTGCCAGCAGCCCCTGGCCGTTGGGCACTGAAGCTTTCTTT; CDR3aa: CASSPWPLGTEAFF
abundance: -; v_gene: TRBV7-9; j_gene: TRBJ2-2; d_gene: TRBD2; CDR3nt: TGTGCCAGCAGCTCCTCAGGTTGGCGGGAGATCGGGGAGCTGTTTTTT; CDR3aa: CASSSSGWREIGELFF
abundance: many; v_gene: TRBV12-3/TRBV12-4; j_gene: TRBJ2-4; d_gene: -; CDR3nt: TGTGCCAGCAGTTATAACAGGTTTATTCAGTACTTC; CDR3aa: CASSYNRFIQYF
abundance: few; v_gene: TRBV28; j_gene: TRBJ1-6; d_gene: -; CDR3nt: TGTGCCAGCAGTTCCCGGGGCCGGACCTATAATTCACCCCTCCACTTT; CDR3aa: CASSSRGRTYNSPLHF
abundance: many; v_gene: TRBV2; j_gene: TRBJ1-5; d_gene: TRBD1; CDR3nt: TGTGCCAGCAGTGGACAGGGTGTGAGCAATCAGCCCCAGCATTTT; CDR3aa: CASSGQGVSNQPQHF
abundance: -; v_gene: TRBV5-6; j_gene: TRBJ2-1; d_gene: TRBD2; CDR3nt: TGTGCCAGCAGCGCGGGGACTAGCGGGTATTACAATGAGCAGTTCTTC; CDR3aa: CASSAGTSGYYNEQFF
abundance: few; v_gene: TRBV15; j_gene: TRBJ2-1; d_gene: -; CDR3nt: TGTGCCACCAGCCCAACCGGGACCCCCTCGGGTGAGCAGTTCTTC; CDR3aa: CATSPTGTPSGEQFF
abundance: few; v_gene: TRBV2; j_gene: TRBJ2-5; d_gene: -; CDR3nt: TGTGCCAGCAGTCCAGGCGGAGGCAGGGAGAGGGAGACCCAGTACTTC; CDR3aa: CASSPGGGRERETQYF
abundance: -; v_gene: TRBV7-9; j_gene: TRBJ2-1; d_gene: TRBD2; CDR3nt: TGTGCCAGCAGCTACAGGACTAGCGGGTCCAATGAGCAGTTCTTC; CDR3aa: CASSYRTSGSNEQFF
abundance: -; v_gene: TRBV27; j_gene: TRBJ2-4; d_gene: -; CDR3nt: TGTGCCAGCAGTTTAGGGCCAGGGTCGGCTCAAAACATTCAGTACTTC; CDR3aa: CASSLGPGSAQNIQYF
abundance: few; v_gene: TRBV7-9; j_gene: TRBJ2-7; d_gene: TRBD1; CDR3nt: TGTGCCAGCAGCGGGACAGGGGGTACCTACGAGCAGTACTTC; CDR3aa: CASSGTGGTYEQYF
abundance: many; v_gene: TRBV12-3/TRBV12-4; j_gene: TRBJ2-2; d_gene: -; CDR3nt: TGTGCCAGCAGCCAAATTGGAGGAGCCGGGGAGCTGTTTTTT; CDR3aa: CASSQIGGAGELFF
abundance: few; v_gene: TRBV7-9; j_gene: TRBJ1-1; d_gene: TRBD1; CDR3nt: TGTGCCAGCAGCCAGGGACAGCTCAACACTGAAGCTTTCTTT; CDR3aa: CASSQGQLNTEAFF
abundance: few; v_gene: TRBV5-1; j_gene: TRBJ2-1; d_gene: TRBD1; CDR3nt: TGCGCCAGCAGCTTGGGAGCGGGACAGGGGGCAAATGAGCAGTTCTTC; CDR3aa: CASSLGAGQGANEQFF
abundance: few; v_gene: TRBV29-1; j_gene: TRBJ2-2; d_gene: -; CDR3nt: TGCAGCGTTGACAGGGCCGGGGAGCTGTTTTTT; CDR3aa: CSVDRAGELFF
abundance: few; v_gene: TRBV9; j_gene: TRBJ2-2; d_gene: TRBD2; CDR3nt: TGTGCCAGCACCGGACTAGCGGGAGGGGGGGCTCCTCTGAACACCGGGGAGCTGTTTTTT; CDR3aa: CASTGLAGGGAPLNTGELFF
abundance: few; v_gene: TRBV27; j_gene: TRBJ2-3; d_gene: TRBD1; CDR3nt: TGTGCCAGCAGCTATGACAGGGATCGGACAGATACGCAGTATTTT; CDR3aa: CASSYDRDRTDTQYF
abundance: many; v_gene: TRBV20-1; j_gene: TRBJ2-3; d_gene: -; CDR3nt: TGCAGTGCTAGAATACGGTCCACAGATACGCAGTATTTT; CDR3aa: CSARIRSTDTQYF
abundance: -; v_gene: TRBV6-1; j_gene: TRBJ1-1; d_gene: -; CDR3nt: TGTGCCAGCAGTGAGGATACATTAGACACTGAAGCTTTCTTT; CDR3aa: CASSEDTLDTEAFF
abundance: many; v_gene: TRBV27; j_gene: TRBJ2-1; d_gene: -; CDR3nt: TGTGCCAGCAGTTTTGTCCCCTACAATGAGCAGTTCTTC; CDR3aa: CASSFVPYNEQFF
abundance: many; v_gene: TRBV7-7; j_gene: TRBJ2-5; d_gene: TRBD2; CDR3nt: TGTGCCAGCAGCTTAATAACGGGAGGGCGAGAGACCCAGTACTTC; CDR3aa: CASSLITGGRETQYF
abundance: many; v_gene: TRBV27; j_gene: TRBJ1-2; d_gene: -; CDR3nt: TGTGCCAGCAGCACCGGGACCCTGGGCTACACCTTC; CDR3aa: CASSTGTLGYTF
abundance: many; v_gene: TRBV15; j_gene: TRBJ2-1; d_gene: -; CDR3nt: TGTGCCACCAGCAGATACGGTGACTCCTACAATGAGCAGTTCTTC; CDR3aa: CATSRYGDSYNEQFF
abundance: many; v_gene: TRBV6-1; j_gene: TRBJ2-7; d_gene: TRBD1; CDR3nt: TGTGCCAGCAGTGAAGACGGGACAGTCTACGAGCAGTACTTC; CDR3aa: CASSEDGTVYEQYF
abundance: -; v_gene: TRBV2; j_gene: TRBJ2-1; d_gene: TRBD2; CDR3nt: TGTGCCAGCAGCCAATTACTAGCGGGAGTAATCTACAATGAGCAGTTCTTC; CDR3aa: CASSQLLAGVIYNEQFF
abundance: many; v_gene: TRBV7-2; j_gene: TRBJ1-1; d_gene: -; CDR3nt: TGTGCCAGCAGCTTAGGGGTAGGCGGCGGCACTGAAGCTTTCTTT; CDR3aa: CASSLGVGGGTEAFF
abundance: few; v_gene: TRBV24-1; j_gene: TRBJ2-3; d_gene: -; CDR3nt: TGTGCCACCAGTGATTTTAGAGATACGCAGTATTTT; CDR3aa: CATSDFRDTQYF
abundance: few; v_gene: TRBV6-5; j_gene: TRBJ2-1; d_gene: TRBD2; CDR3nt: TGTGCCAGCAGTTACTCAGCGGGAGTATTCTACAATGAGCAGTTCTTC; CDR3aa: CASSYSAGVFYNEQFF
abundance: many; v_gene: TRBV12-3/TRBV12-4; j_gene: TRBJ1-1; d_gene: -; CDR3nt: TGTGCCAGCAGTTTATTGGTGGGGCAGTTTCAAGCTTTCTTT; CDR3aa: CASSLLVGQFQAFF
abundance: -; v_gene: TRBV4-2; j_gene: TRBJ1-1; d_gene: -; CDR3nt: TGTGCCAGCAGCCAAGATGGGAGACATATTGAAGCTTTCTTT; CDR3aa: CASSQDGRHIEAFF
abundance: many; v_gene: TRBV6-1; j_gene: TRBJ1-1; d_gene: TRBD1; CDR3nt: TGTGCCAGCCTCTGGGTCCGGACAGGCCTTGTTGAAGCTTTCTTT; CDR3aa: CASLWVRTGLVEAFF
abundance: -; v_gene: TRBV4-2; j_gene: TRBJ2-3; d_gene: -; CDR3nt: TGTGCCAGCAGCCAAGATATGCGGGATCCAACACCTAGCACAGATACGCAGTATTTT; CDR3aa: CASSQDMRDPTPSTDTQYF
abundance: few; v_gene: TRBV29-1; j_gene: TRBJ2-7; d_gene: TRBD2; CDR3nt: TGCAGCGCCCTGGCCCTGGCAGCGGGAGGGTCCTACGAGCAGTACTTC; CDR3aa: CSALALAAGGSYEQYF
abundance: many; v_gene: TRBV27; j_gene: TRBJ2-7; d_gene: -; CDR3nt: TGTGCCAGCAGTACTGGGATGGGGCGCGAGCAGTACTTC; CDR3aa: CASSTGMGREQYF
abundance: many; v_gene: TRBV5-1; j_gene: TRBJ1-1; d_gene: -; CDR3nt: TGCGCCAGCAGCCAAACTGTCACTGAAGCTTTCTTT; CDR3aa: CASSQTVTEAFF
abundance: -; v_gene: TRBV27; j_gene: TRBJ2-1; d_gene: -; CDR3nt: TGTGCCAGCAGAGACCCCCGGGCCGGGCAGTTCTTC; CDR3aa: CASRDPRAGQFF
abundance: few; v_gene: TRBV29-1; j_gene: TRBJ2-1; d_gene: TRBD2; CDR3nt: TGCAGCGCTGCAGGGACTAGCGGGAGTTATGAGCAGTTCTTC; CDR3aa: CSAAGTSGSYEQFF
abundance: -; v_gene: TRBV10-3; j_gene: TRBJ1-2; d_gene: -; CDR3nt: TGTGCCATCAGTGAGTCGGGGGGGGCAGACAATGGCTACACCTTC; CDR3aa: CAISESGGADNGYTF